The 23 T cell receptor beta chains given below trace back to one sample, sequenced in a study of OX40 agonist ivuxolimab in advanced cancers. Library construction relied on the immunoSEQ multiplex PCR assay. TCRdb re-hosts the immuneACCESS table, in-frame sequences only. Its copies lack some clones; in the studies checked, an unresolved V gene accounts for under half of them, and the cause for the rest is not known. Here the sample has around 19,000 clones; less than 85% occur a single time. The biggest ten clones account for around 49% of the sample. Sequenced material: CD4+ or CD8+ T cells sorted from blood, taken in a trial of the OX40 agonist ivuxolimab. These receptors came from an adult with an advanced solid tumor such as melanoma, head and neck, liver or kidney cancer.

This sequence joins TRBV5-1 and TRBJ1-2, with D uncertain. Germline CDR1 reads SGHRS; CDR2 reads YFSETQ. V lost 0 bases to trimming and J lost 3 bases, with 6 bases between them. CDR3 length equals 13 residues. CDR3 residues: CASSLDLYYGYTF. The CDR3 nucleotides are TGCGCCAGCAGCTTGGACCTTTACTATGGCTACACCTTC.

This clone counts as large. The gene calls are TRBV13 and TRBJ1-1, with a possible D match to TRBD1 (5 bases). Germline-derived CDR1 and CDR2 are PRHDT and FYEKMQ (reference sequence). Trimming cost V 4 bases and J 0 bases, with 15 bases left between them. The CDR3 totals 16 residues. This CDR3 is CASSSRGNGLNTEAFF. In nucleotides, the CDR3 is TGTGCCAGCAGCTCGAGGGGTAACGGACTGAACACTGAAGCTTTCTTT.

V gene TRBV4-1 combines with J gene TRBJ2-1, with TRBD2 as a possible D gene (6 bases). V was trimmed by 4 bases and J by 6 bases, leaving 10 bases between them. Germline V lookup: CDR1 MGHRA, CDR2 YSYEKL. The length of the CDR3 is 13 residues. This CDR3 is CASSLWRGNEQFF. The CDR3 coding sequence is TGCGCCAGCAGCCTTTGGAGGGGCAATGAGCAGTTCTTC.

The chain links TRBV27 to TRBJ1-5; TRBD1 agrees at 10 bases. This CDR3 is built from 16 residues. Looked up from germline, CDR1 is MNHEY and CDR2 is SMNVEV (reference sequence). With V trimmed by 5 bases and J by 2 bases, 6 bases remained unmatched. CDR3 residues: CASSPQTGGRNQPQHF. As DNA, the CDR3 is TGTGCCAGCAGTCCTCAGACAGGGGGCCGCAATCAGCCCCAGCATTTT.

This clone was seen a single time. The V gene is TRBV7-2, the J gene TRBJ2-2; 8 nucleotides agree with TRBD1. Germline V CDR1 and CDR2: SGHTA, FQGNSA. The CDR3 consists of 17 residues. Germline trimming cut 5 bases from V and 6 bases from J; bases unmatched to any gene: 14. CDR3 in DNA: TGTGCCAGCAGCATAGGAAGGACAGGGAGGTCGCCCGGGGAGCTGTTTTTT. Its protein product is CASSIGRTGRSPGELFF.

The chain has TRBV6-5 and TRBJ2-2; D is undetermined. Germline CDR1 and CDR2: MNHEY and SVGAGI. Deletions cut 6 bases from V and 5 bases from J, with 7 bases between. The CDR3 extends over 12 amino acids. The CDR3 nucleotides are TGTGCCAGCAGGGGGATAACCGGGGAGCTGTTTTTT. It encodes CASRGITGELFF.

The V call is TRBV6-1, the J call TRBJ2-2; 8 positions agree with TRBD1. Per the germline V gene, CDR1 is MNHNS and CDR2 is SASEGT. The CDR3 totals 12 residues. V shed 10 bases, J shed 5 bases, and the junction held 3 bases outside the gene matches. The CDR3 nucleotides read TGTGCCACCTGGACAGGGACCGGGGAGCTGTTTTTT. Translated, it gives CATWTGTGELFF.

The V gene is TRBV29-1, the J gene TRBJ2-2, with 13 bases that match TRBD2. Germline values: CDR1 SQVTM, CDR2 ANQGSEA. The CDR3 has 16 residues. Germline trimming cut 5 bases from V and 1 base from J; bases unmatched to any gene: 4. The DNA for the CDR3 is TGCAGCGTTCGGGGACTAGCGGGACTGAACACCGGGGAGCTGTTTTTT. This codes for CSVRGLAGLNTGELFF.

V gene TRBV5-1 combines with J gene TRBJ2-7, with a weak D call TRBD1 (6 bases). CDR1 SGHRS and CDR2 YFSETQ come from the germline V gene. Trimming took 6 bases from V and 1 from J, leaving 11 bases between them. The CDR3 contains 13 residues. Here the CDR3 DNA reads TGCGCCAGCAAACAGGGCGTTTCCTACGAGCAGTACTTC. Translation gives CASKQGVSYEQYF.

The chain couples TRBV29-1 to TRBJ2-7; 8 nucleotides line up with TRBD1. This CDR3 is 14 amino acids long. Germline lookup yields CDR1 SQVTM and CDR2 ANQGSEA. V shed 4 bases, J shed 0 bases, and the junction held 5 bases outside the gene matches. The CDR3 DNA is TGCAGCGTTGCCGGGACAGGAGACTCCTACGAGCAGTACTTC. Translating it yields CSVAGTGDSYEQYF.

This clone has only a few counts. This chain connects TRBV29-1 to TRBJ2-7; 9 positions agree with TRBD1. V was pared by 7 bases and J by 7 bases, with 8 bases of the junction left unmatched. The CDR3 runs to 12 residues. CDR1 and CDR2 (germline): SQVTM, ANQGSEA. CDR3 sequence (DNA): TGCAGCGGCGGGACAGGGAGAGAGGAGCAGTACTTC. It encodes CSGGTGREEQYF.

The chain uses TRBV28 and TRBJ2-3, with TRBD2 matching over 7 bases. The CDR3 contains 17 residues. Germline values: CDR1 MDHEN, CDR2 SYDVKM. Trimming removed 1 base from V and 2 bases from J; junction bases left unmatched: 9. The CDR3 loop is CASSLSSSGAPTDTQYF. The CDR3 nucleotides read TGTGCCAGCAGTTTATCGTCTAGCGGAGCCCCCACAGATACGCAGTATTTT.

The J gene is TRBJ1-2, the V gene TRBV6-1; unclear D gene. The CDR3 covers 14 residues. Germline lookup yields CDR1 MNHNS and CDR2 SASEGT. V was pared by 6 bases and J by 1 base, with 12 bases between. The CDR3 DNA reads TGTGCCAGCAGCACTGAGAGGGTTAACTATGGCTACACCTTC. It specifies CASSTERVNYGYTF.

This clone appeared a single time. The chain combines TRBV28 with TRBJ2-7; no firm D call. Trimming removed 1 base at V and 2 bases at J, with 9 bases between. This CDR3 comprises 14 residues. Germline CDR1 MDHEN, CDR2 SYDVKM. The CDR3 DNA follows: TGTGCCAGCAGTTTATTGGCTCACCCCTACGAGCAGTACTTC. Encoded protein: CASSLLAHPYEQYF.

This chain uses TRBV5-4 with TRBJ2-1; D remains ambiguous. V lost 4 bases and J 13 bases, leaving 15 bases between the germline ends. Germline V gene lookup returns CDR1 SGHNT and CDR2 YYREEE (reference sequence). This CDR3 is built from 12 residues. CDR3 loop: CASSLTGTDQFF. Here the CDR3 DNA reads TGTGCCAGCAGCCTAACCGGAACAGATCAGTTCTTC.

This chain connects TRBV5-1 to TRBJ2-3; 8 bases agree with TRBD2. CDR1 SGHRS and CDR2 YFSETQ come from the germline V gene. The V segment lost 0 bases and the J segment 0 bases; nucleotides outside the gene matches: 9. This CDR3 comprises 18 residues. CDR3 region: CASSLAIYRGGSTDTQYF. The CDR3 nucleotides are TGCGCCAGCAGCTTGGCCATATATCGGGGGGGTAGCACAGATACGCAGTATTTT.

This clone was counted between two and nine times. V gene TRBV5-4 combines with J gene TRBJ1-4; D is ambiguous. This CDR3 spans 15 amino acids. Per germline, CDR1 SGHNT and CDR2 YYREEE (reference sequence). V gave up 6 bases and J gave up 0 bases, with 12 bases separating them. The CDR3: CASTMRSATNEKLFF. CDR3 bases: TGTGCCAGCACAATGAGGAGTGCAACTAATGAAAAACTGTTTTTT.

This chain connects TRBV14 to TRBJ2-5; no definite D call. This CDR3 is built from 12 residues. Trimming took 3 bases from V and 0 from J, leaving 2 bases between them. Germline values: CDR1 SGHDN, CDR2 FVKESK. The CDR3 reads CASSQDQETQYF. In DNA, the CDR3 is TGTGCCAGCAGCCAGGACCAAGAGACCCAGTACTTC.

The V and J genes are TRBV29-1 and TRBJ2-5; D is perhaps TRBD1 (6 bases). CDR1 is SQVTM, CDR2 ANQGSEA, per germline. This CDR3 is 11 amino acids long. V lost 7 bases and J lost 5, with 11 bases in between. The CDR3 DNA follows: TGCAGCGCACAGGGTGGGGAGACCCAGTACTTC. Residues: CSAQGGETQYF. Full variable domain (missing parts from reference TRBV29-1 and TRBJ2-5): SAVISQKPSRDICQRGTSLTIQCQVDSQVTMMFWYRQQPGQSLTLIATANQGSEATYESGFVIDKFPISRPNLTFSTLTVSNMSPEDSSIYLCSAQGGETQYFGPGTRLLVL.

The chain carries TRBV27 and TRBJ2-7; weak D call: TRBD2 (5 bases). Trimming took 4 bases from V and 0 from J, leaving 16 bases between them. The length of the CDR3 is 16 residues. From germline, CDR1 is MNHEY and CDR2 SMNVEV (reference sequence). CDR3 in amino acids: CASSYPRPGGSYEQYF. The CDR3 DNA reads TGTGCCAGCAGTTACCCCCGGCCCGGAGGCTCCTACGAGCAGTACTTC.

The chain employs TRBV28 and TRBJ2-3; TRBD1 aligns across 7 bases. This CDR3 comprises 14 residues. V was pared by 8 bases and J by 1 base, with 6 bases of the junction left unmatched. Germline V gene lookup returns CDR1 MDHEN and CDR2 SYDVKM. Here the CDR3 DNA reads TGTGCCAGCGAGACAGGGTTCGGCACAGATACGCAGTATTTT. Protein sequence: CASETGFGTDTQYF. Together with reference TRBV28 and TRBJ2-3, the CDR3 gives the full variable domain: DVKVTQSSRYLVKRTGEKVFLECVQDMDHENMFWYRQDPGLGLRLIYFSYDVKMKEKGDIPEGYSVSREKKERFSLILESASTNQTSMYLCASETGFGTDTQYFGPGTRLTVL.

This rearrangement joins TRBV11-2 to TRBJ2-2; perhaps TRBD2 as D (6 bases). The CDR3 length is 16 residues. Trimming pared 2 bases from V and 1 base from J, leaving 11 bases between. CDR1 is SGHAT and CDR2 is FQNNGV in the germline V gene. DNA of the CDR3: TGTGCCAGCAGCTTACGTCGTAGCGGGAACACCGGGGAGCTGTTTTTT. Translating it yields CASSLRRSGNTGELFF.

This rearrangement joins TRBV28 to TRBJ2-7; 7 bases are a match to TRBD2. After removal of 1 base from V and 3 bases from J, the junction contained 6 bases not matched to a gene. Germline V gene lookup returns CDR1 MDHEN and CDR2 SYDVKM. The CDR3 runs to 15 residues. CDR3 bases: TGTGCCAGCAGTTTATTGGCAGGGAGGGACTACGAGCAGTACTTC. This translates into CASSLLAGRDYEQYF.